The source of this T cell receptor (beta chain) is a study of T cell responses to AZD1222 COVID-19 vaccine. Points from the study as a whole: Only a handful of AZD1222 recipients, several in all, had baseline seropositivity.

As to this clone: As yet, its antigen is unknown.

Produced via immunoSEQ multiplex PCR; TCRdb's table is partial and in-frame only. Among under 95,000 clones listed, over 80% were seen once. The trim removed 2 bases at V and 6 bases at J, leaving 7 bases unmatched. The CDR3 covers 15 residues. Germline V gene data show CDR1 as ENHRY and CDR2 as SYGVKD. The TCR was taken from an adult in good health. The chain employs TRBV10-3 and TRBJ1-2, with 9 bases matching TRBD1. This specimen was peripheral blood, taken on day 0 of AZD1222 vaccination. The chain's CDR3 is CAISETGQGSDGYTF. The CDR3 DNA reads TGTGCCATCAGTGAGACCGGACAGGGGAGCGATGGCTACACCTTC.